These T cell receptor beta chains were read from a single sample in a study of shared clonotypes between healthy human individuals. Produced via immunoSEQ multiplex PCR; TCRdb's table is partial and in-frame only. The sample consists of about 1.5 million clones, approximately 98% of them appearing once. The sequenced sample was naive CD4+ T cells sorted from blood. These receptors originate from a man aged 30-40 years in good health. CDR3s leave out the opening cysteine and the closing phenylalanine or tryptophan. Fields, in order: J gene, V gene, CDR3 protein.

j_call: TRBJ1-5; v_call: TRBV6-1; cdr3_aa: ASSEAWGALGQPQH
j_call: TRBJ2-7; v_call: TRBV10-1; cdr3_aa: ASSAEPDYEQY
j_call: TRBJ2-3; v_call: TRBV7-9; cdr3_aa: ASSWVQSGTDTQY
j_call: TRBJ2-1; v_call: TRBV5-1; cdr3_aa: ASKTTSSSYNEQF
j_call: TRBJ1-2; v_call: TRBV27; cdr3_aa: ASSFRPGGGYT
j_call: TRBJ1-1; v_call: TRBV28; cdr3_aa: ASSLVVGRSEAF
j_call: TRBJ2-1; v_call: TRBV15; cdr3_aa: ATSRDPYNEQF
j_call: TRBJ2-1; v_call: TRBV9; cdr3_aa: ASSVVPSGSYNEQF
j_call: TRBJ2-7; v_call: TRBV28; cdr3_aa: ASRPSSLFSYEQY
j_call: TRBJ2-1; v_call: TRBV7-9; cdr3_aa: ASSQHLSGRAHNEQF
j_call: TRBJ2-2; v_call: TRBV5-6; cdr3_aa: ASSQTWGGELF
j_call: TRBJ2-7; v_call: TRBV19; cdr3_aa: ASRPAPPDEQY
j_call: TRBJ2-2; v_call: TRBV19; cdr3_aa: ASSMGFKWTSGVNTGELF